These 21 T cell receptor beta chains came from one sample sequenced in a study of T cell repertoires in cytomegalovirus infection. Using its own MiXCR run on the reads, TCRdb lists one record per CDR3 protein. The sample has fewer than 300,000 distinct CDR3 sequences, roughly a quarter seen once. The sequenced sample was PBMCs. The receptors come from a human donor in good health (CMV status not recorded). Some clones in this sample may be carry-over from other donors' samples.

This clonotype was detected only a few times. CDR3 sequence: CASSLDGPYYEQYF. The CDR3 nucleotides read TGTGCCAGCAGCTTGGACGGGCCATACTACGAGCAGTACTTC. This chain links TRBV5-4 with TRBJ2-7; no firm D call. Trimming took off 0 bases at V and 3 bases at J, with 10 bases between the two ends. From germline, CDR1 is SGHNT and CDR2 YYREEE (reference sequence). CDR3 length: 14 residues.

V usage is TRBV27 and J usage is TRBJ1-5, with a weak D call TRBD1 (5 bases). Germline V gene data show CDR1 as MNHEY and CDR2 as SMNVEV (reference sequence). V gave up 3 bases and J gave up 4 bases, with 10 bases separating them. This CDR3 is built from 14 residues. CDR3 amino acids: CASSFWGANQPQHF. The CDR3 bases are TGTGCCAGCAGTTTCTGGGGCGCGAATCAGCCCCAGCATTTT.

At least ten counts were recorded for this clonotype. The rearrangement joins TRBV7-2 to TRBJ2-1; 8 positions match TRBD1. Germline V gene sequence: CDR1 SGHTA, CDR2 FQGNSA. The CDR3 runs 13 residues. The ends lost 1 base at V and 9 bases at J; junction bases unmatched: 2. CDR3 amino acids: CASSLGTGREQFF. As DNA, the CDR3 is TGTGCCAGCAGCTTAGGGACAGGGCGTGAGCAGTTCTTC.

This clonotype was found a few times. The V call is TRBV11-3, the J call TRBJ2-1, with unresolved D. CDR3 length: 12 amino acids. V dropped 5 bases and J dropped 5 bases, with 7 bases sitting between them. Germline values: CDR1 SGHNT, CDR2 YENEEA. CDR3 DNA: TGTGCCAGCAGCCCTCATAACAATGAGCAGTTCTTC. This gives the protein CASSPHNNEQFF.

The chain is built from TRBV28 and TRBJ1-1; D might be TRBD1 (6 bases). The V end was cut by 7 bases, the J end by 3 bases, with 18 bases between. CDR3 length equals 15 residues. Germline V gene lookup returns CDR1 MDHEN and CDR2 SYDVKM. The CDR3 coding sequence is TGTGCCAGCACGGGGGCATCTTTCGAGCACACTGAAGCTTTCTTT. This sequence encodes CASTGASFEHTEAFF.

V gene TRBV12-3 or TRBV12-4 combines with J gene TRBJ2-3; 8 bases align to TRBD1. The junction had 5 bases not matched to a gene; V was cut back by 6 bases and J by 0 bases. The CDR3 consists of 15 residues. CDR3 in DNA: TGTGCCAGCAGCCCCGGACAGGGAAGCACAGATACGCAGTATTTT. Its translation is CASSPGQGSTDTQYF.

The V and J genes are TRBV7-2 and TRBJ2-3, with 13 positions matching TRBD2. The germline gives CDR1 SGHTA, CDR2 FQGNSA. The V gene end was trimmed by 1 base and the J gene end by 8 bases; junction bases not matched to a gene: 9. The CDR3 contains 17 residues. The CDR3 reads CASSLVRTSGSRGTQYF. CDR3 in DNA: TGTGCCAGCAGCTTAGTACGGACTAGCGGGAGTAGGGGTACGCAGTATTTT.

The chain has TRBV6-2 or TRBV6-3 and TRBJ2-1; possibly TRBD2 for D (6 bases). The V gene's germline CDR1 is MNHEY and CDR2 SVGEGT. The germline V and J ends were trimmed by 8 bases and 8 bases, with 22 bases remaining between them. The CDR3 has 15 amino acids. The CDR3 region is CASSRGIGPRDEQFF. DNA of the CDR3: TGTGCCAGCTCCCGGGGGATCGGGCCTCGGGATGAGCAGTTCTTC.

The chain links TRBV15 to TRBJ2-7; TRBD1 matches 8 bases. Per the germline V gene, CDR1 is LNHNV and CDR2 is YYDKDF (reference sequence). V shed 0 bases, J shed 4 bases, and the junction held 5 bases outside the gene matches. The CDR3 has 15 residues. The CDR3: CATSRDRDRNYEQYF. CDR3 sequence (DNA): TGTGCCACCAGCAGAGACAGGGACAGGAATTACGAGCAGTACTTC.

The chain links TRBV14 to TRBJ2-7, with 9 bases identical to TRBD2. Germline assignment: CDR1 SGHDN and CDR2 FVKESK. This CDR3 spans 15 amino acids. The J segment lost 2 bases and the V segment lost 5 bases, leaving 7 bases of the junction unmatched. CDR3 sequence (DNA): TGTGCCAGCAGCGAACCGGGACTAGCAACCTACGAGCAGTACTTC. Encoded protein: CASSEPGLATYEQYF.

A few counts support this clonotype. The V and J genes are TRBV6-1 and TRBJ2-5; D possibly uses TRBD1 or TRBD2 (5 bases each). V shed 5 bases and J shed 3 bases, with 16 bases lying between them. The CDR3 extends over 15 amino acids. Looked up from germline, CDR1 is MNHNS and CDR2 is SASEGT. In DNA form, the CDR3 reads TGTGCCAGCAGTCGTTACCGGGACGGTAAAGAGACCCAGTACTTC. It specifies CASSRYRDGKETQYF.

This clonotype was seen only a few times. The V gene is TRBV20-1, the J gene TRBJ2-1; 9 bases are a match to TRBD2. There are 13 residues in the CDR3. CDR1 is DFQATT, CDR2 SNEGSKA, per germline (reference sequence). Losses at the gene ends were 3 bases for V and 10 bases for J; bases not matched to a gene: 7. The CDR3 DNA reads TGCAGTGCTAGTCCCTCTCTAGCGGGAGAGCAGTTCTTC. Translating it yields CSASPSLAGEQFF.

This clonotype occurred a few times. The chain has TRBV20-1 and TRBJ1-5, with 11 bases fitting TRBD1. Germline-derived CDR1 and CDR2 are DFQATT and SNEGSKA (reference sequence). The V segment lost 6 bases and the J segment 0 bases; nucleotides outside the gene matches: 10. This CDR3 has 17 amino acids. The CDR3 nucleotides are TGCAGTGCAAAACGGGACAGGGGGGATTATAGCAATCAGCCCCAGCATTTT. Translated, it gives CSAKRDRGDYSNQPQHF.

The rearrangement uses TRBV27 and TRBJ2-1; 11 bases map to TRBD2. The CDR3 consists of 13 residues. V lost 6 bases to trimming and J lost 10 bases; unmatched junction nucleotides: 5. Germline V lookup: CDR1 MNHEY, CDR2 SMNVEV (reference sequence). Here the CDR3 reads CASRLAGGREQFF. In nucleotides, the CDR3 is TGTGCCAGCAGATTAGCGGGAGGGCGGGAGCAGTTCTTC.

This chain links TRBV29-1 with TRBJ2-5; D gene ambiguous. The CDR3 totals 12 residues. The V end was cut by 3 bases, the J end by 5 bases, with 10 bases between. Germline CDR1 reads SQVTM; CDR2 reads ANQGSEA. The CDR3 is CSVELAGETQYF. In DNA, the CDR3 is TGCAGCGTTGAGTTGGCTGGTGAGACCCAGTACTTC.

The rearrangement links TRBV19 to TRBJ1-2; D unresolved. The germline V gene has CDR1 LNHDA and CDR2 SQIVND (reference sequence). The CDR3 covers 15 residues. Trimming stripped 2 bases from V and 4 bases from J, with 14 bases between. This chain's CDR3 is CASSIRREIAYGYTF. The CDR3 DNA reads TGTGCCAGTAGTATACGACGGGAAATCGCCTATGGCTACACCTTC.

The rearrangement uses TRBV6-6 and TRBJ2-5; D is perhaps TRBD1 or TRBD2 (5 bases each). Germline CDR1 MNHNY, CDR2 SVGAGI (reference sequence). This CDR3 region has 14 residues. Trimming shortened V by 0 bases and J by 4 bases, and 9 bases separated the two germline ends. Here the CDR3 reads CASSYSGDGETQYF. CDR3 nucleotide sequence: TGTGCCAGCAGTTACTCCGGGGACGGAGAGACCCAGTACTTC.

This clonotype has more than one count but fewer than ten. The J gene is TRBJ2-6, the V gene TRBV30; D is undetermined. Trimming took 0 bases from V and 1 from J, leaving 7 bases between them. The CDR3 is 15 amino acids. The germline CDR1 and CDR2 sequences are GTSNPN and SVGIG (reference sequence). The CDR3 protein is CAWSVRGSGANVLTF. In DNA form, the CDR3 reads TGTGCCTGGAGTGTACGAGGTTCTGGGGCCAACGTCCTGACTTTC. The full variable domain, in which reference TRBV30 and TRBJ2-6 provide the parts outside the CDR3, is SQTIHQWPATLVQPVGSPLSLECTVEGTSNPNLYWYRQAAGRGLQLLFYSVGIGQISSEVPQNLSASRPQDRQFILSSKKLLLSDSGFYLCAWSVRGSGANVLTFGAGSRLTVL.

The V and J genes are TRBV29-1 and TRBJ2-7, with unresolved D. The CDR3 totals 12 residues. Looked up from germline, CDR1 is SQVTM and CDR2 is ANQGSEA. The V and J ends lost 4 bases and 1 base respectively, with 8 bases between them. The CDR3 loop is CSVGFGSYEQYF. The CDR3 nucleotides read TGCAGCGTTGGGTTTGGGTCCTACGAGCAGTACTTC.

The chain is built from TRBV10-3 and TRBJ1-3; tentative D call: TRBD1 (6 bases). CDR1 and CDR2 from the germline V gene are ENHRY and SYGVKD. This CDR3 has 14 residues. Trimming removed 4 bases at V and 4 bases at J, with 11 bases between. CDR3 nucleotides: TGTGCCATCAGTGCCACCGGACAGGGAAACACCATATATTTT. Its protein is CAISATGQGNTIYF.

The chain links TRBV27 to TRBJ2-3; D remains unclear. Trimming took 6 bases from V and 6 from J, leaving 16 bases between them. Germline assignment: CDR1 MNHEY and CDR2 SMNVEV (reference sequence). This CDR3 comprises 14 residues. This CDR3 is CASSSAFAGDTQYF. Here the CDR3 DNA reads TGTGCCAGCAGCTCCGCCTTTGCTGGGGATACGCAGTATTTT.